The present TCR beta chain was sequenced within a study of blood T cell repertoires in COVID-19. About the research overall: Samples came from the United States, Italy and Spain, spanning acute and convalescent COVID-19. Nucleic acid was either cDNA or gDNA, and it came from T cells, B-cell-depleted T cells, or PBMCs.

This clone was observed a single time. Source study methods: Researchers report that nucleated cell counts were estimated from reference gene primer amplification. The repertoire was sequenced with immunoSEQ multiplex PCR; TCRdb's copy has only in-frame clones and lacks some. V, J and clone size were drawn from that table, and D and trimming were deduced from the DNA. The sample shows roughly 28,000 clones, around 82% of them seen only once. The length of the CDR3 is 14 residues. Germline CDR1 is SGHAT and CDR2 is FQDESV (reference sequence). Losses at the gene ends were 0 bases for V and 4 bases for J; bases not matched to a gene: 1.

The chain couples TRBV11-1 to TRBJ2-5; 8 nucleotides align to TRBD2. The sequence derives from an elderly man with active or convalescent COVID-19. The sequenced sample was peripheral blood. The chain's CDR3 is CASSLAAGGETQYF. The CDR3 region has the DNA TGTGCCAGCAGCTTAGCGGCGGGGGGAGAGACCCAGTACTTC.